This T cell receptor (beta chain) originates from a study of early stage breast cancer tumors. Study-wide context: Samples were sequenced at about 9.7-fold average coverage. The study, taken as a whole, reports: Chain pairing and CD4, CD8 or FOXP3 expression were not captured.

TCRdb keeps only in-frame clones here, not all; method: immunoSEQ multiplex PCR. The sample shows roughly 60,000 clones, around 80% of them seen only once. Points on this clone: No antigen is known for it.

The sequenced material came from blood. This clonotype was obtained from a person in their thirties with breast cancer.

CDR3: CASSSDSNEQFF. The DNA of the CDR3 is TGTGCCAGCAGCTCTGACTCAAATGAGCAGTTCTTC. The chain links TRBV7-3 to TRBJ2-1; the D is unclear. Germline V gene data show CDR1 as SGHTA and CDR2 as FQGTGA. Trimming cost V 4 bases and J 7 bases, with 8 bases left between them. The CDR3 is made up of 12 amino acids. The full variable domain, with the rest looked up from reference TRBV7-3 and TRBJ2-1, is GAGVSQTPSNKVTEKGKYVELRCDPISGHTALYWYRQSLGQGPEFLIYFQGTGAADDSGLPNDRFFAVRPEGSVSTLKIQRTERGDSAVYLCASSSDSNEQFFGPGTRLTVL.